This is a list of T cell receptor beta chains from one sample in a study of CD8+ T cells in alopecia areata. Sequencing was performed with immunoSEQ multiplex PCR; in TCRdb, only in-frame clones are kept and a portion is missing. The table records hundreds of thousands of clones, about two fifths of them present only once. This specimen consisted of CD4+ T cells sorted from blood, obtained around week 30, from a patient treated with tofacitinib. All receptors derive from a human donor with alopecia areata. CDR3s include the opening cysteine and the closing phenylalanine or tryptophan. The D gene is left open where the match is weak. Some rows mark clone size as missing; the rest say once, few, many or name a class of expanded clone.

CDR3 protein | CDR3 DNA | CDR3 length | clone size | J gene | D gene | V gene
CASSLLAGASGGTQYF | TGTGCCAGCAGCTTACTGGCGGGGGCCTCAGGTGGGACCCAGTACTTC | 16 | NA | TRBJ2-5 | NA | TRBV5-4
CASSLSPIATYNEQFF | TGCGCCAGCAGCCTTTCCCCCATCGCAACCTACAATGAGCAGTTCTTC | 16 | NA | TRBJ2-1 | NA | TRBV4-1
CASSPGYARGAYEQYF | TGTGCCAGCAGCCCGGGGTACGCCAGGGGGGCCTACGAGCAGTACTTC | 16 | NA | TRBJ2-7 | NA | TRBV5-6
CSGRLGGPTYNEQFF | TGCAGCGGCAGGCTTGGGGGACCAACCTACAATGAGCAGTTCTTC | 15 | NA | TRBJ2-1 | NA | TRBV29-1
CASSAQRGLVGWEGYTF | TGTGCCAGCAGCGCCCAAAGGGGACTTGTCGGGTGGGAAGGCTACACCTTC | 17 | few | TRBJ1-2 | NA | TRBV9
CASTLGGGQETQYF | TGCGCCAGCACCTTGGGGGGAGGTCAAGAGACCCAGTACTTC | 14 | NA | TRBJ2-5 | NA | TRBV5-1
CASRRDTEAFF | TGCGCCAGCCGGAGGGACACTGAAGCTTTCTTT | 11 | NA | TRBJ1-1 | NA | TRBV5-1
CASGLNREAFF | TGTGCTAGTGGTTTGAACAGGGAAGCTTTCTTT | 11 | NA | TRBJ1-1 | NA | TRBV12-5
CASSPIVRGRYLWGEQFF | TGTGCCAGCAGCCCCATCGTTCGCGGGAGGTACCTATGGGGTGAGCAGTTCTTC | 18 | NA | TRBJ2-1 | TRBD2 | TRBV4-2
CSVAGILKEAQYF | TGCAGCGTTGCAGGAATCTTGAAAGAGGCCCAGTACTTC | 13 | NA | TRBJ2-5 | NA | TRBV29-1
CASSPWTSGGYEQYF | TGTGCCAGCAGTCCCTGGACTAGCGGGGGCTACGAGCAGTACTTC | 15 | NA | TRBJ2-7 | TRBD2 | TRBV27
CAWSVQGASQPQHF | TGTGCCTGGAGTGTACAGGGGGCGTCTCAGCCCCAGCATTTT | 14 | NA | TRBJ1-5 | TRBD1 | TRBV30
CASSFRGGLAGNEQYF | TGTGCCAGCAGTTTCCGCGGTGGACTAGCGGGAAACGAGCAGTACTTC | 16 | few | TRBJ2-7 | TRBD2 | TRBV28
CSVQGADYGYTF | TGCAGCGTGCAGGGGGCGGACTATGGCTACACCTTC | 12 | many | TRBJ1-2 | TRBD1 | TRBV29-1
CASSLDRGPNYGYTF | TGCGCCAGCAGCTTGGATAGGGGGCCTAACTATGGCTACACCTTC | 15 | few | TRBJ1-2 | TRBD1 | TRBV5-1
CATGPGGSTDTQYF | TGTGCCACAGGGCCAGGAGGGAGCACAGATACGCAGTATTTT | 14 | NA | TRBJ2-3 | NA | TRBV10-3
CASRVRWSETQYF | TGTGCCAGCCGAGTAAGATGGTCAGAGACCCAGTACTTC | 13 | few | TRBJ2-5 | NA | TRBV2
CASSLSDGEQYF | TGTGCCAGCAGTTTATCGGATGGCGAGCAGTACTTC | 12 | few | TRBJ2-7 | NA | TRBV27
CASSPGQSYEQYF | TGTGCCAGCTCACCCGGGCAGAGCTACGAGCAGTACTTC | 13 | few | TRBJ2-7 | NA | TRBV18
CASSSKGQMNTEAFF | TGTGCCAGCAGTTCAAAGGGACAGATGAACACTGAAGCTTTCTTT | 15 | NA | TRBJ1-1 | TRBD1 | TRBV11-2
CATSRRGLAGGADTQYF | TGTGCCACCAGCAGAAGGGGACTAGCGGGAGGAGCAGATACGCAGTATTTT | 17 | NA | TRBJ2-3 | TRBD2 | TRBV15
CAWSPRQSEAFF | TGTGCCTGGAGTCCGCGACAGTCTGAAGCTTTCTTT | 12 | NA | TRBJ1-1 | NA | TRBV30